The rows below give T cell receptor beta chains drawn from one sample of a study of blood T cell repertoires in COVID-19. Using immunoSEQ multiplex PCR, the repertoire was profiled, and TCRdb retains in-frame clones only, with some absent. Counted here are hundreds of thousands of clones, 85% to 90% occurring once; the ten biggest clones make up roughly a tenth. The material sequenced was PBMCs or T cells enriched from blood (not recorded which). The receptors derive from a woman aged 45-59 years who had recovered from COVID-19. Each CDR3 is given with its conserved first and last residue. The D gene is left open where the match is weak. Only part of the rows carry a size: once, few, many, or a class if the clone is expanded.

v_call,j_call,d_call,clone_size,cdr3_nt,cdr3_aa
TRBV4-3,TRBJ2-7,.,.,TGCGCCAGCAGCCCAAGCGACTATATTGGCGGGGCCTACGAGCAGTACTTC,CASSPSDYIGGAYEQYF
TRBV4-1,TRBJ2-7,TRBD1,.,TGCGCCAGCAGCCCCCTCGGGACAGAGCTGAGGAGGAAAGCCTACGAGCAGTACTTC,CASSPLGTELRRKAYEQYF
TRBV18,TRBJ1-2,.,once,TGTGCCAGCTCACCCGGGAACCTACCGGGGAATGGCTACACCTTC,CASSPGNLPGNGYTF
TRBV4-3,TRBJ2-3,.,.,TGCGCCAGCAGCCCAAGCCAAAGCGGGACACACTGGTCCTCCGATACGCAGTATTTT,CASSPSQSGTHWSSDTQYF
TRBV28,TRBJ1-2,.,.,TGTGCCAGCAGTGGATCAGGGGTGAGCTATGGCTACACCTTC,CASSGSGVSYGYTF
TRBV28,TRBJ2-3,TRBD2,.,TGTGCCAGCAGTTTATTAGTTAGCGGGGGGGCCGCAGATACGCAGTATTTT,CASSLLVSGGAADTQYF
TRBV5-5,TRBJ2-3,TRBD2,.,TGTGCCAGCAGCCCCCTGGGCCGACTAGCGGGGCCCACAGATACGCAGTATTTT,CASSPLGRLAGPTDTQYF
TRBV15,TRBJ1-1,.,once,TGTGCCACCAGCAGAGATCCGTACACTGAAGCTTTCTTT,CATSRDPYTEAFF
TRBV5-6,TRBJ2-7,TRBD1,.,TGTGCCAGCAGCTTAGACAGGGGCTACGAGCAGTACTTC,CASSLDRGYEQYF
TRBV4-1,TRBJ2-3,.,.,TGCGCCAGCAGAATGGGGGCAGGGACAGATACGCAGTATTTT,CASRMGAGTDTQYF
TRBV6-5,TRBJ1-5,.,.,TGTGCCAGCAGCCCCGGGTATGATCAGCCCCAGCATTTT,CASSPGYDQPQHF
TRBV9,TRBJ1-2,.,once,TGTGCCAGCTCGGGGGTCTATGGCTACACCTTC,CASSGVYGYTF
TRBV9,TRBJ2-2,TRBD2,.,TGTGCCAGCAGCCGGACTAGCGGGAACACCGGGGAGCTGTTTTTT,CASSRTSGNTGELFF
TRBV27,TRBJ1-5,.,.,TGTGCCAGCAGTTTATCGTCCGCAGGGAACCAGCCCCAGCATTTT,CASSLSSAGNQPQHF
TRBV6-2/TRBV6-3,TRBJ1-5,TRBD1,.,TGTGCCAGCAGTGGATACAGGGGGAACTTAATTCGGGGCAATCAGCCCCAGCATTTT,CASSGYRGNLIRGNQPQHF
TRBV7-9,TRBJ2-2,TRBD1,once,TGTGCCAGCAGCTTAGATACTGGGACAGGGCACGGGGAGCTGTTTTTT,CASSLDTGTGHGELFF
TRBV7-8,TRBJ1-5,.,.,TGTGCCAGCAGCTTCGATGGGTCCAGGGGCAATCAGCCCCAGCATTTT,CASSFDGSRGNQPQHF
TRBV19,TRBJ1-1,.,.,TGTGCCAGTAGTTTTCTCTACACTGAAGCTTTCTTT,CASSFLYTEAFF
TRBV7-2,TRBJ2-3,TRBD2,.,TGTGCCAGCAGCTCGGGGGGGCCGGCAGATACGCAGTATTTT,CASSSGGPADTQYF
TRBV27,TRBJ1-2,.,.,TGTGCCAGCAGTTTAACGTCGGGGGGGGATGGCTACACCTTC,CASSLTSGGDGYTF
TRBV5-6,TRBJ1-3,.,.,TGTGCCAGCAGCTTTAGCGGGGGGTCTGGAAACACCATATATTTT,CASSFSGGSGNTIYF
TRBV7-2,TRBJ2-2,TRBD2,.,TGTGCCAGCAGCCGCTTCGGGAGCGGGGTGGGGGCCGGGGAGCTGTTTTTT,CASSRFGSGVGAGELFF
TRBV28,TRBJ2-2,TRBD1,.,TGTGCCAGCAGAGATGAAGGGGGCCTGGTAATATTTACCGGGGAGCTGTTTTTT,CASRDEGGLVIFTGELFF
TRBV4-2,TRBJ2-1,.,.,TGTGCCAGCAGCCCAAGGGAGGAGGCCGCTGAGCAGTTCTTC,CASSPREEAAEQFF
TRBV6-2/TRBV6-3,TRBJ1-5,TRBD1,.,TGTGCCAGCAGTTACCCCACACAGGGGGCGGACTTAACCCAGCATTTT,CASSYPTQGADLTQHF
TRBV7-9,TRBJ2-1,TRBD2,.,TGTGCCACGAGGGGAGGGAATGAGCAGTTCTTC,CATRGGNEQFF
TRBV7-2,TRBJ2-7,.,.,TGTGCCAGCAGCCCAGGACAGTCAAAATCCTACGAGCAGTACTTC,CASSPGQSKSYEQYF
TRBV6-5,TRBJ1-2,.,.,TGTGCCAGCAGTTACTCTTTAAACTATGGCTACACCTTC,CASSYSLNYGYTF
TRBV21-1,TRBJ2-4,.,.,TGTGCCAGCAGCAGACGGGGAGGGCATAAAAACATTCAGTACTTC,CASSRRGGHKNIQYF
TRBV30,TRBJ1-4,.,.,TGTGCCTTCAGGGGCCCGAGCGAAAAACTGTTTTTT,CAFRGPSEKLFF
TRBV27,TRBJ2-2,.,.,TGTGCCAGCAGTTTAGGCTTCACCGGGGAGCTGTTTTTT,CASSLGFTGELFF
TRBV15,TRBJ1-5,.,.,TGTGCCACCAGCAGAGATCCGGGGACAAACAATCAGCCCCAGCATTTT,CATSRDPGTNNQPQHF
TRBV4-1,TRBJ2-7,TRBD2,once,TGCGCCAGCGCGAAGGGCGGGGGGCCCGGCTCCTACGAGCAGTACTTC,CASAKGGGPGSYEQYF
TRBV19,TRBJ2-5,TRBD1,.,TGTGCCAGTACCTCGACAGGGCACCAAGAGACCCAGTACTTC,CASTSTGHQETQYF
TRBV4-2,TRBJ2-7,.,.,TGTGCCAGCAGCCAAGGGACAGACCGAAACGAGCAGTACTTC,CASSQGTDRNEQYF
TRBV28,TRBJ2-7,TRBD1,.,TGTGCCAGCAGTTCTATCAAGGGACAGGGTCCCTACGAGCAGTACTTC,CASSSIKGQGPYEQYF
TRBV6-4,TRBJ2-6,.,.,TGTGCCAGCAGCCCGCGATCTGGGGCCAACGTCCTGACTTTC,CASSPRSGANVLTF
TRBV9,TRBJ2-7,.,.,TGTGCCAGCAGCCCCCGGCAGGGGAGCTCCTACGAGCAGTACTTC,CASSPRQGSSYEQYF
TRBV6-2/TRBV6-3,TRBJ2-6,TRBD1,.,TGTGCCAGCAGTTACTCGACCACAGGGGGCGCCCCTGGGGCCAACGTCCTGACTTTC,CASSYSTTGGAPGANVLTF
TRBV10-3,TRBJ2-1,TRBD2,.,TGTGCCATCAGATCTGCGGGGGATCCTCTGTACAATGAGCAGTTCTTC,CAIRSAGDPLYNEQFF
TRBV4-3,TRBJ2-2,.,.,TGCGCCAGCAGCCAAGAATACCGGGGGTGGAGCACCGGGGAGCTGTTTTTT,CASSQEYRGWSTGELFF
TRBV7-9,TRBJ1-4,.,.,TGTGCCAGCAGCTTAGGACAGGACAATGAAAAACTGTTTTTT,CASSLGQDNEKLFF
TRBV28,TRBJ1-2,.,.,TGTGCCAGCAGTTCCGAGGCGGCCTATGGCTACACCTTC,CASSSEAAYGYTF
TRBV27,TRBJ1-4,.,.,TGTGCCAGCAGTTTATTGGTTGGGGGCGCGATTGAAAAACTGTTTTTT,CASSLLVGGAIEKLFF
TRBV7-8,TRBJ2-7,.,.,TGTGCCAGCAGCCTGATAGACATCAATCGCCACGAGCAGTACTTC,CASSLIDINRHEQYF
TRBV10-1,TRBJ1-5,TRBD1,.,TGCGCCAGCAGGGGGGACAGGGTCTGCAATCAGCCCCAGCATTTT,CASRGDRVCNQPQHF
TRBV6-5,TRBJ1-1,.,few,TGTGCCAGCATCAGGGCGATTTCAAACACTGAAGCTTTCTTT,CASIRAISNTEAFF
TRBV29-1,TRBJ2-7,TRBD1,.,TGCAGCGTCGACAGGGACTACGAGCAGTACTTC,CSVDRDYEQYF
TRBV2,TRBJ2-7,TRBD1,.,TGTGCCAGCAGTGCTCCCCGACAGGGTTCGAACTACGAGCAGTACTTC,CASSAPRQGSNYEQYF
TRBV7-9,TRBJ1-5,.,few,TGTGCCAGCGCGAATAGCAATCAGCCCCAGCATTTT,CASANSNQPQHF
TRBV2,TRBJ1-5,.,.,TGTGCCAGCAGTCAACAGGGCCGGAATCAGCCCCAGCATTTT,CASSQQGRNQPQHF
TRBV5-6,TRBJ1-1,.,.,TGTGCCAGCAGCGGCCTTATGGCCACTGAAGCTTTCTTT,CASSGLMATEAFF
TRBV24-1,TRBJ1-2,TRBD1,.,TGTGCCACCAGTGATTTGACAGGGGAAGGCTACACCTTC,CATSDLTGEGYTF
TRBV7-9,TRBJ1-4,.,few,TGTGCCAGCAGCCCGAGTCTACGGAATGAAAAACTGTTTTTT,CASSPSLRNEKLFF